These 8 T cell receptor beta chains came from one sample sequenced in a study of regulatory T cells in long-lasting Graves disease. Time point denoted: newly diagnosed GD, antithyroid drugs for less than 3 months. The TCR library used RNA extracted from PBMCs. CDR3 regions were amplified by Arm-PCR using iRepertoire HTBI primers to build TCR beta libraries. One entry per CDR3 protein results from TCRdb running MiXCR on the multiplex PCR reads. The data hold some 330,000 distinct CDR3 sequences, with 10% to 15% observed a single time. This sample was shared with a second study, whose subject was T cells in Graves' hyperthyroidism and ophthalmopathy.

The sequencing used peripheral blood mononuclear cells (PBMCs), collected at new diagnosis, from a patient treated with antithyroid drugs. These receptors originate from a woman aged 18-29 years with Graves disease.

The CDR3 DNA sequence: TGCAGTGCTAGTCGTCGGACAGCCAACTATGGCTACACCTTC. It codes for CSASRRTANYGYTF. The V gene is TRBV20-1, the J gene TRBJ1-2; D is possibly TRBD1 (6 bases). The V end was cut by 3 bases, the J end by 2 bases, with 13 bases between. The CDR3 is 14 amino acids. Germline V gives CDR1 DFQATT, CDR2 SNEGSKA (reference sequence).

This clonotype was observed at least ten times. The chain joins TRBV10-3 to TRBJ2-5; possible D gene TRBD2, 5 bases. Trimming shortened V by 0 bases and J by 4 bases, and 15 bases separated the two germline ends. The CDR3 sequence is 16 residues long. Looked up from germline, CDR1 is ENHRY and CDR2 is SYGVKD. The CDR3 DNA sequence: TGTGCCATCAGTGAGTCAAGCGGAGCTGTAGGAGAGACCCAGTACTTC. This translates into CAISESSGAVGETQYF.

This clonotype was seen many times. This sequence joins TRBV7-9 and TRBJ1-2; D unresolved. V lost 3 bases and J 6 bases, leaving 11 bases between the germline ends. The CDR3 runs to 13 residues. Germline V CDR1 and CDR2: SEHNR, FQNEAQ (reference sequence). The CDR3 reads CASSFGRKDGYTF. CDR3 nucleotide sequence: TGTGCCAGCAGCTTTGGCAGAAAAGATGGCTACACCTTC.

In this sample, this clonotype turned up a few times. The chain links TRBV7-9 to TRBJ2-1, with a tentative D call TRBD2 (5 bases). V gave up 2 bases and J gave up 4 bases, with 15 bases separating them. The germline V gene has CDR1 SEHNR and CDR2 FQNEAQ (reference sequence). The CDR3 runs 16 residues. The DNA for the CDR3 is TGTGCCAGCAGCTTAAGGTCTAGCCGTCATTACAATGAGCAGTTCTTC. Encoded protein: CASSLRSSRHYNEQFF. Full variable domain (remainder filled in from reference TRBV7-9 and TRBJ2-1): DTGVSQNPRHKITKRGQNVTFRCDPISEHNRLYWYRQTLGQGPEFLTYFQNEAQLEKSRLLSDRFSAERPKGSFSTLEIQRTEQGDSAMYLCASSLRSSRHYNEQFFGPGTRLTVL.

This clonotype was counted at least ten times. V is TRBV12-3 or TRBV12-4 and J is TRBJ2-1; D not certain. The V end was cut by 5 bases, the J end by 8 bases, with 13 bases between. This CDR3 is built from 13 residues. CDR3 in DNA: TGTGCCAGCAGTCCAACCAACGTCTATGAGCAGTTCTTC. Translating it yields CASSPTNVYEQFF.

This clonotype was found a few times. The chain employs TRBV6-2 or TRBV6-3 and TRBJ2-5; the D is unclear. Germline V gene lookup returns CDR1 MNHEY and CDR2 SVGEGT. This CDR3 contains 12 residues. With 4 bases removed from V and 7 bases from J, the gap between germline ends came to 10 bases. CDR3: CASSWAEVTQYF. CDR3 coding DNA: TGTGCCAGCAGTTGGGCCGAGGTGACCCAGTACTTC.

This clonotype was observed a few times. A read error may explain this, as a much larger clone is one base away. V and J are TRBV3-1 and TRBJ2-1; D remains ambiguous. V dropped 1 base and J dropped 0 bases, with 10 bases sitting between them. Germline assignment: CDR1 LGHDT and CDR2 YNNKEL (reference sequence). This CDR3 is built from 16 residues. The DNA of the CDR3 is TGTGCCAGCAGCCAAGTTGACGGAGTCTCCTACAATGAGCAGTTCTTC. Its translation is CASSQVDGVSYNEQFF.

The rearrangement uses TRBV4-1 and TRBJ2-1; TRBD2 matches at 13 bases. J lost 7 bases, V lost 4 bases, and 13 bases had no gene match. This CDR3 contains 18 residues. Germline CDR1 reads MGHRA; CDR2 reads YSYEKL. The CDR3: CASSPWTSGRGVRNEQFF. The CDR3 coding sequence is TGCGCCAGCAGCCCGTGGACTAGCGGGAGAGGTGTGAGGAATGAGCAGTTCTTC.